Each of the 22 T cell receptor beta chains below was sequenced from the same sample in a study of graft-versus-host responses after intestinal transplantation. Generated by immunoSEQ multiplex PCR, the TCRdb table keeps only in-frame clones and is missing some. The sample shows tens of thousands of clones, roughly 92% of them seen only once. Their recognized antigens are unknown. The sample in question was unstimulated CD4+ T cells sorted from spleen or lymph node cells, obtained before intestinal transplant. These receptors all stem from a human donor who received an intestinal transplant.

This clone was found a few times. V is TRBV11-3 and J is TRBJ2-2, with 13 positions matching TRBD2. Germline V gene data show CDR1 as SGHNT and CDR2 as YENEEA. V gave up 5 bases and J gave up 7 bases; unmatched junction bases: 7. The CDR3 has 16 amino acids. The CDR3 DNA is TGTGCCAGCAGCCCCGCCGGGACTAGCGGGATCGGGGAGCTGTTTTTT. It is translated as CASSPAGTSGIGELFF.

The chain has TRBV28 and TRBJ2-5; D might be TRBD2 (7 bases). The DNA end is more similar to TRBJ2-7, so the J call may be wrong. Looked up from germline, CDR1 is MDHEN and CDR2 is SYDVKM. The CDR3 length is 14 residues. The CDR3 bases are TGTGCCAGCGAGGGGGAGGGGGGAGAATACGAGCAGTACTTC. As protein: CASEGEGGEYEQYF.

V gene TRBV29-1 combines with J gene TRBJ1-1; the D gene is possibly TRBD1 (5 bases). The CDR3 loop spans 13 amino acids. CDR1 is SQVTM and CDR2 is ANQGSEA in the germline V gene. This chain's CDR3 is CTAMGGGVTEAFF. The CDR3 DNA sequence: TGCACCGCCATGGGGGGAGGGGTCACTGAAGCTTTCTTT.

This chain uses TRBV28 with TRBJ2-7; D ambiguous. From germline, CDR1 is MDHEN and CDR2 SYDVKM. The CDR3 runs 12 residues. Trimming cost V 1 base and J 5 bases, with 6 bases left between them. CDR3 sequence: CASSLSADEQYF. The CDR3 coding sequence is TGTGCCAGCAGTTTATCCGCCGACGAGCAGTACTTC.

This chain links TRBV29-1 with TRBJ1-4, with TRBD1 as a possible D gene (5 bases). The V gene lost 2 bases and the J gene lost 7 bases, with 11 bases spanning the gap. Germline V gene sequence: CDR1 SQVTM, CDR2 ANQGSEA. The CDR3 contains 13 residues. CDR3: CSVEQGTGEKLFF. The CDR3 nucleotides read TGCAGCGTTGAACAGGGTACGGGTGAAAAACTGTTTTTT.

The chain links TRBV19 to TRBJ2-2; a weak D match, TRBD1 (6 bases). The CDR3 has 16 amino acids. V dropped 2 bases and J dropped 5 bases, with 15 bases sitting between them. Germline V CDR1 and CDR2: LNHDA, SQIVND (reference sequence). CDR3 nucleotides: TGTGCCAGTAGTATATATTGGGGGCTGGAGACCGGGGAGCTGTTTTTT. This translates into CASSIYWGLETGELFF.

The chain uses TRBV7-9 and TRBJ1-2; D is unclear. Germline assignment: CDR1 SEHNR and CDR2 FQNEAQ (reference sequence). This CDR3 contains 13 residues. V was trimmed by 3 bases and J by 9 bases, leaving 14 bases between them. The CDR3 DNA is TGTGCCAGCAGCTTCGAGACTCTTCGGCGCTACACCTTC. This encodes CASSFETLRRYTF.

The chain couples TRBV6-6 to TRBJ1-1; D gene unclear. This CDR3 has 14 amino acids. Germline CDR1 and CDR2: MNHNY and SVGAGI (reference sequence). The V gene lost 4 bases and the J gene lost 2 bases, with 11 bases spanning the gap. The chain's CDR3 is CASSWPQENTEAFF. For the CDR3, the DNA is TGTGCCAGCAGTTGGCCCCAGGAAAACACTGAAGCTTTCTTT.

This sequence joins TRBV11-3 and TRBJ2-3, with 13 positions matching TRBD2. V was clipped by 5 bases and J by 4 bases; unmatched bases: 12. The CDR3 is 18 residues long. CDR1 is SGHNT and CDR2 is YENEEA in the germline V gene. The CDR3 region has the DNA TGTGCCAGCAGCCCCCCCCGGACTAGCGGGAGCTCCGCAGATACGCAGTATTTT. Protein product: CASSPPRTSGSSADTQYF.

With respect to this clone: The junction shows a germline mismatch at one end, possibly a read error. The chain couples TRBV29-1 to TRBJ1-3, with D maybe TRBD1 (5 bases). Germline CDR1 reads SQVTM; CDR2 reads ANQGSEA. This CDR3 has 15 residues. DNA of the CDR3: TGCAGCGCCACCGGGGACGGGCACTCTGGAAACACCACATATTTT. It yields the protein CSATGDGHSGNTTYF. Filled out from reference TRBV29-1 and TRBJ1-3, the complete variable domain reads SAVISQKPSRDICQRGTSLTIQCQVDSQVTMMFWYRQQPGQSLTLIATANQGSEATYESGFVIDKFPISRPNLTFSTLTVSNMSPEDSSIYLCSATGDGHSGNTTYFGEGSWLTVV.

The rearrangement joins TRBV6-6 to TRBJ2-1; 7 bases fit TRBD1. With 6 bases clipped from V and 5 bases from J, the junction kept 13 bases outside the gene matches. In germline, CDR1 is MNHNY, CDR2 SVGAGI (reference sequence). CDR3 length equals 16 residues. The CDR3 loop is CASRETRQGPNNEQFF. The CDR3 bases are TGTGCCAGCAGGGAGACCCGACAGGGTCCAAACAATGAGCAGTTCTTC.

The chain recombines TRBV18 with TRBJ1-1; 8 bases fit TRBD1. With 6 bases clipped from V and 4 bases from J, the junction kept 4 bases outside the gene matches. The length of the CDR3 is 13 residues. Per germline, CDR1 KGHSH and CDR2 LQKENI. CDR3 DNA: TGTGCCAGCTCCCCTGACAGGGGCACTGAAGCTTTCTTT. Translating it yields CASSPDRGTEAFF.

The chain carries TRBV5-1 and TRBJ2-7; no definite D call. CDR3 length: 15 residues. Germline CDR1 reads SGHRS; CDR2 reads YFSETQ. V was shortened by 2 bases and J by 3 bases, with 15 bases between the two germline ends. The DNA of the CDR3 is TGCGCCAGCAGCTTTCATCCTGGAGATAACTACGAGCAGTACTTC. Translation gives CASSFHPGDNYEQYF.

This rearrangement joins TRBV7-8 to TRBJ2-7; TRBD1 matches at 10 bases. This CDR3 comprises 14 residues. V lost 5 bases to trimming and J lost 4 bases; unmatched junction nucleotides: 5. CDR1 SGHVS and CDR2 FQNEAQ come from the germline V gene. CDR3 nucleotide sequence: TGTGCCAGCAGCCCCCGGGACAGGGGATACGAGCAGTACTTC. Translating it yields CASSPRDRGYEQYF.

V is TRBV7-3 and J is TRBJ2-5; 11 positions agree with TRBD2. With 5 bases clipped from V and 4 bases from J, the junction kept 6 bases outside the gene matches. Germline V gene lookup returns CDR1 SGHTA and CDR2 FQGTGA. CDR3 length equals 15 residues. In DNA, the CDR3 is TGTGCCAGCAGCCCTACTGGACTAGCGGGAGAGACCCAGTACTTC. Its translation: CASSPTGLAGETQYF.

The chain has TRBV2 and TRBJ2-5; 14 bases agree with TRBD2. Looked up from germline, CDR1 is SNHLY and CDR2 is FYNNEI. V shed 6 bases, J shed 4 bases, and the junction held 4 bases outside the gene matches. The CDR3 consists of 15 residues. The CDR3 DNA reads TGTGCCAGCAGGGCCGGGACTAGCGGGAGAGAGACCCAGTACTTC. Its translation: CASRAGTSGRETQYF.

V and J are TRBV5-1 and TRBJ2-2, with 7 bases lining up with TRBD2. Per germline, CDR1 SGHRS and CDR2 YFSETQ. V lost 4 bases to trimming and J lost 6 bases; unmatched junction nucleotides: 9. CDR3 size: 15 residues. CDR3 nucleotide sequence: TGCGCCAGCAGCGCCTCCGGGACTACCCCCGGGGAGCTGTTTTTT. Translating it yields CASSASGTTPGELFF.

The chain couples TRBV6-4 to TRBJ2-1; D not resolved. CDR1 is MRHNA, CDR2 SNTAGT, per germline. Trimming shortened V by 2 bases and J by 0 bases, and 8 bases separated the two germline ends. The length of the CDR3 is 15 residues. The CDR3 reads CASSDEAFSYNEQFF. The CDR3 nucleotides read TGTGCCAGCAGTGACGAGGCATTCTCCTACAATGAGCAGTTCTTC.

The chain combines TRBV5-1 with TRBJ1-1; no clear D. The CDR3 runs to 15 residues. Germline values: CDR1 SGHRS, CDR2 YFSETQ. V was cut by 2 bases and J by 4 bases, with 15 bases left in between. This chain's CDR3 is CASSLVGRVGTEAFF. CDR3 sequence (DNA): TGCGCCAGCAGCTTAGTTGGGAGGGTGGGCACTGAAGCTTTCTTT.

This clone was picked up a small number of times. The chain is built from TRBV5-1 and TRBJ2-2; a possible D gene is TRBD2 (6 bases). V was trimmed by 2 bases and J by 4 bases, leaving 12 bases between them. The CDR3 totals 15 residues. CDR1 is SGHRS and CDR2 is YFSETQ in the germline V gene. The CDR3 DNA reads TGCGCCAGCAGCTTAAGCCAGGGAGGCACCGGGGAGCTGTTTTTT. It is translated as CASSLSQGGTGELFF.

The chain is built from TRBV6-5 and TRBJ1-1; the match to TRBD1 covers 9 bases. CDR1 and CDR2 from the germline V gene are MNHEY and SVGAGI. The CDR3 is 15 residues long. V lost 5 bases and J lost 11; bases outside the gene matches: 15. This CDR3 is CASSTMGQGSRRAFF. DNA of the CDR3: TGTGCCAGCAGTACAATGGGACAGGGCTCAAGAAGGGCTTTCTTT.

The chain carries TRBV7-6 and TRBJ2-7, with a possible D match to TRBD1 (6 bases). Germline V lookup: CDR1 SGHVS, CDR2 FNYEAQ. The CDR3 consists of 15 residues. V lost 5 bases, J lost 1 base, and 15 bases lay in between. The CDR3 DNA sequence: TGTGCCAGCAGCATCACAGGGCGCCCTTCCTACGAGCAGTACTTC. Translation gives CASSITGRPSYEQYF.